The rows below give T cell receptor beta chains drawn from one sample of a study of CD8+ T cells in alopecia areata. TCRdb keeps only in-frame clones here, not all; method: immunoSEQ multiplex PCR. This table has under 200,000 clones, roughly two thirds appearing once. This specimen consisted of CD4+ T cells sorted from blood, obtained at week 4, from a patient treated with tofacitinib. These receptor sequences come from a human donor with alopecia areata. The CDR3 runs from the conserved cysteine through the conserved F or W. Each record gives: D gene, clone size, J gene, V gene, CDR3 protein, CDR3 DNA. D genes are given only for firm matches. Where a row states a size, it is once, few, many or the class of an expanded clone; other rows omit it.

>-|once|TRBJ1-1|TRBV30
CAWSVRRAEAFF
TGTGCCTGGAGTGTTCGAAGAGCTGAAGCTTTCTTT
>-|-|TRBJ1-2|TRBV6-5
CASSYGGSGGSYGYTF
TGTGCCAGCAGTTACGGGGGGAGTGGAGGGAGCTATGGCTACACCTTC
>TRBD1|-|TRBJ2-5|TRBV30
CAWSATGNQETQYF
TGTGCCTGGAGTGCGACAGGGAACCAAGAGACCCAGTACTTC
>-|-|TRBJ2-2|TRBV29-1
CSVGETGGELFF
TGCAGCGTTGGGGAGACAGGCGGGGAGCTGTTTTTT
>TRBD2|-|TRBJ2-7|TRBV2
CASSEIAGAYEQYF
TGTGCCAGCAGTGAAATAGCGGGGGCCTACGAGCAGTACTTC
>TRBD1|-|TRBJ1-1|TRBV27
CASSIGQGLNTEAFF
TGTGCCAGCAGTATAGGACAGGGGTTGAACACTGAAGCTTTCTTT
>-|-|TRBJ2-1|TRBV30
CAWSGTRGVQFF
TGTGCCTGGAGTGGGACCCGGGGTGTCCAGTTCTTC
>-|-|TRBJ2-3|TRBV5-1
CASSRLEAGGDTQYF
TGCGCCAGCAGCCGCCTCGAAGCAGGAGGAGATACGCAGTATTTT
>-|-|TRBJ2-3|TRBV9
CASSVGAVSTDTQYF
TGTGCCAGCAGCGTAGGGGCAGTCAGCACAGATACGCAGTATTTT
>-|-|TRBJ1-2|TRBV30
CAWSVGGSGGYTF
TGTGCCTGGAGTGTGGGCGGGTCAGGAGGCTACACCTTC
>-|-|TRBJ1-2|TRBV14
CASSQQVNYGYTF
TGTGCCAGCAGCCAACAGGTTAACTATGGCTACACCTTC
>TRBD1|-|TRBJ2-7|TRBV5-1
CASSPSGTGDEQYF
TGCGCCAGCAGCCCTTCGGGGACAGGGGACGAGCAGTACTTC
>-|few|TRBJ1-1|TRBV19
CASSISPGGGEAFF
TGTGCCAGTAGTATATCCCCCGGGGGAGGGGAAGCTTTCTTT
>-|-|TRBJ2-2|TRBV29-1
CSGGHSTGELFF
TGCAGCGGGGGCCACTCCACCGGGGAGCTGTTTTTT
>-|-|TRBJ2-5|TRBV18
CASSRRQETQYF
TGTGCCAGCTCACGGCGGCAAGAGACCCAGTACTTC
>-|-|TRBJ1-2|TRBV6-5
CASSYEARVVYGYTF
TGTGCCAGCAGTTACGAGGCCAGGGTGGTTTATGGCTACACCTTC
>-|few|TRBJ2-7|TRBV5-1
CASSLAGPARDEQYF
TGCGCCAGCAGCTTGGCCGGGCCGGCTAGGGACGAGCAGTACTTC
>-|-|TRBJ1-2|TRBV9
CASSVATASGRGYTF
TGTGCCAGCAGCGTAGCTACGGCCTCTGGTCGCGGCTACACCTTC
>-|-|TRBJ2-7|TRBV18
CASSPVNRVSLSYEQYF
TGTGCCAGCTCACCCGTAAACCGGGTGTCCCTATCCTACGAGCAGTACTTC
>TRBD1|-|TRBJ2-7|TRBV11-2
CASSSMTGKYEQYF
TGTGCCAGCAGCTCTATGACAGGGAAGTACGAGCAGTACTTC
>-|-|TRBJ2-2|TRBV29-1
CSVVGQANTGELFF
TGCAGCGTTGTAGGCCAGGCGAACACCGGGGAGCTGTTTTTT
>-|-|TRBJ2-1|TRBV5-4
CASSRQDYNEQFF
TGTGCCAGCAGCCGACAGGACTACAATGAGCAGTTCTTC
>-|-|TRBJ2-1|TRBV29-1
CSVASISSYNEQFF
TGCAGCGTTGCCTCCATTAGCTCCTACAATGAGCAGTTCTTC
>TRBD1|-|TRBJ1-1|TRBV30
CAWAGQVNTEAFF
TGTGCCTGGGCGGGACAGGTGAACACTGAAGCTTTCTTT
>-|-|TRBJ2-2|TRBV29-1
CSPRAGGTGELFF
TGCAGCCCCCGGGCTGGTGGGACCGGGGAGCTGTTTTTT
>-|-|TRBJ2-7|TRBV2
CASRDRGEQYF
TGTGCCAGCAGGGATAGGGGCGAGCAGTACTTC
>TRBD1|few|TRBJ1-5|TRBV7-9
CASSWTGDGQPQHF
TGTGCCAGCAGCTGGACAGGGGACGGTCAGCCCCAGCATTTT
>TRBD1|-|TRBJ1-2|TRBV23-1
CASGLQGALDYGYTF
TGCGCCAGCGGCCTACAGGGGGCATTGGACTATGGCTACACCTTC
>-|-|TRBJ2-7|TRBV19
CASSIGDGSREQYF
TGTGCCAGTAGTATAGGCGACGGTAGTAGGGAGCAGTACTTC
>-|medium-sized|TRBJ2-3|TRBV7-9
CASSRGAQGADTQYF
TGTGCCAGCAGCCGGGGGGCACAGGGGGCAGATACGCAGTATTTT
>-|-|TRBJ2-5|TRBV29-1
CSVRRGIQETQYF
TGCAGCGTTCGACGGGGGATCCAAGAGACCCAGTACTTC
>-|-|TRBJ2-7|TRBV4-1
CASSFNEAGSTYEQYF
TGCGCCAGCAGCTTTAACGAGGCAGGGAGCACCTACGAGCAGTACTTC
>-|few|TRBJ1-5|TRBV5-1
CASSFGRTNQPQHF
TGCGCCAGCAGCTTCGGCAGGACTAATCAGCCCCAGCATTTT
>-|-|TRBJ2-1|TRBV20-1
CSAGVLGEQFF
TGCAGTGCTGGGGTGCTGGGTGAGCAGTTCTTC
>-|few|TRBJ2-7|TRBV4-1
CASSQDGGGAYEQYF
TGCGCCAGCAGCCAAGATGGGGGCGGAGCCTACGAGCAGTACTTC
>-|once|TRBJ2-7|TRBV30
CAWSLQGGYEQYF
TGTGCCTGGAGTCTCCAGGGTGGCTACGAGCAGTACTTC
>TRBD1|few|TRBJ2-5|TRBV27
CASHFTGEETQYF
TGTGCCAGCCATTTTACAGGGGAAGAGACCCAGTACTTC
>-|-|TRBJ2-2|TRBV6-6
CASITGMNTGELFF
TGTGCCAGCATAACAGGGATGAACACCGGGGAGCTGTTTTTT
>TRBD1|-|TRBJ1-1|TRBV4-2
CASSQGGTVRNTEAFF
TGTGCCAGCAGCCAGGGCGGGACAGTGAGGAACACTGAAGCTTTCTTT
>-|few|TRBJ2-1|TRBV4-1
CASSQPLGGHNEQFF
TGCGCCAGCAGCCAACCACTGGGGGGTCACAATGAGCAGTTCTTC
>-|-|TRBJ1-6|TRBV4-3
CASSQDRGRNSPLHF
TGCGCCAGCAGCCAAGATCGGGGACGAAATTCACCCCTCCACTTT
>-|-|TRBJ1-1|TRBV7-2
CASSLDRMNTEAFF
TGTGCCAGCAGCTTAGACAGGATGAACACTGAAGCTTTCTTT
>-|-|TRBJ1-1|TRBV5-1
CASSLGSGNTEAFF
TGCGCCAGCAGCTTGGGCAGTGGGAACACTGAAGCTTTCTTT
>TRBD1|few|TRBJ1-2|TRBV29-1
CSVDQGDYGYTF
TGCAGCGTTGACCAGGGGGACTATGGCTACACCTTC
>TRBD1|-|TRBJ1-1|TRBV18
CASSPHHLGQKINLNTEAFF
TGTGCCAGCTCACCACACCACTTGGGACAGAAAATTAATTTGAACACTGAAGCTTTCTTT
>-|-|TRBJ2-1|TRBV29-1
CSGGEGEQFF
TGCAGCGGAGGGGAAGGTGAGCAGTTCTTC
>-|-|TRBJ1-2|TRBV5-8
CASSRGGGYTF
TGTGCCAGCAGCCGCGGGGGCGGCTACACCTTC
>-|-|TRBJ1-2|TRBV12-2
CASTGQGCGDGYTF
TGTGCAAGCACCGGCCAGGGTTGTGGGGATGGCTACACCTTC
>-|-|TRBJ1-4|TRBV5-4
CASSLGGSLNEKLFF
TGTGCCAGCAGCTTGGGGGGAAGCCTGAATGAAAAACTGTTTTTT
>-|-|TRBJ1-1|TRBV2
CASKYGTEAFF
TGTGCCAGCAAATACGGGACTGAAGCTTTCTTT
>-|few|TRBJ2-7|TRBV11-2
CASSPGVPAGYEQYF
TGTGCCAGCAGCCCAGGGGTCCCAGCTGGGTACGAGCAGTACTTC
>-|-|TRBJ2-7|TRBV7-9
CASSLAGLYEQYF
TGTGCCAGCAGCTTAGCTGGGCTCTACGAGCAGTACTTC
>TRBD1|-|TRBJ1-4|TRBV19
CATHRGPGEKLFF
TGTGCCACGCACAGGGGCCCTGGTGAAAAACTGTTTTTT
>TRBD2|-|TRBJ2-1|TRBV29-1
CSVSMSGGPSYNEQFF
TGCAGCGTTTCCATGAGCGGGGGCCCTTCCTACAATGAGCAGTTCTTC
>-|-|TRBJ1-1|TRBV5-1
CASSGRTVNTEAFF
TGCGCCAGCAGCGGCCGGACGGTGAACACTGAAGCTTTCTTT
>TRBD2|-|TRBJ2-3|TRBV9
CASSVDPSGTDTQYF
TGTGCCAGCAGCGTAGATCCTAGCGGAACAGATACGCAGTATTTT